These 23 T cell receptor beta chains originate from one sample sequenced in a study of CXCR3-negative and CXCR3-positive naive CD8 T cells. Study outcomes and limitations: A higher hydrophobicity marked the TRB CDR3s of CXCR3-positive naive cells versus CXCR3-negative naive cells.

With UMI labels, 5' RACE was used to prepare the TRB cDNA libraries. TCRdb re-called the 5' RACE reads; every CDR3 protein appears as one record, without DNA. This sample contains about 86,000 distinct CDR3 sequences. These receptors' antigens are unknown. The sample taken for sequencing was naive CXCR3+ CD8+ T cells from blood. Noted subset: CD45RO-CCR7+CD27+CD95- naive CD8+ T cells expressing CXCR3 (TNR3+). All receptors derive from a human donor in good health. Some clones in this sample may be carry-over from other donors' samples.

This CDR3 reads CAWSGQPSPLHF. The rearrangement uses TRBV30 and TRBJ1-6. The CDR3 spans 12 residues. CDR1 GTSNPN and CDR2 SVGIG come from the germline V gene (reference sequence).

The CDR3 spells CASSPNAGTYTEAFF. The chain links TRBV5-6 to TRBJ1-1. The CDR3 sequence is 15 residues long. CDR1 is SGHDT, CDR2 YYEEEE, per germline.

This chain connects TRBV9 to TRBJ2-1; no DNA is available, so the TRBD2 call from TCRdb remains unchecked. CDR1 SGDLS and CDR2 YYNGEE come from the germline V gene. The CDR3 contains 14 residues. This CDR3 reads CASSPGTRGYEQFF. The full variable domain, rest sourced from reference TRBV9 and TRBJ2-1, is DSGVTQTPKHLITATGQRVTLRCSPRSGDLSVYWYQQSLDQGLQFLIQYYNGEERAKGNILERFSAQQFPDLHSELNLSSLELGDSALYFCASSPGTRGYEQFFGPGTRLTVL.

CDR3 loop: CASSELLEDPNTEAFF. The chain is built from TRBV25-1 and TRBJ1-1. The germline V gene encodes CDR1 MGHDK and CDR2 SYGVNS. The CDR3 has 16 residues. Full variable domain (missing parts from reference TRBV25-1 and TRBJ1-1): EADIYQTPRYLVIGTGKKITLECSQTMGHDKMYWYQQDPGMELHLIHYSYGVNSTEKGDLSSESTVSRIRTEHFPLTLESARPSHTSQYLCASSELLEDPNTEAFFGQGTRLTVV.

This chain connects TRBV28 to TRBJ2-1; TCRdb's D call of TRBD1 is untestable without DNA. The CDR3 contains 14 residues. Germline V CDR1 and CDR2: MDHEN, SYDVKM. The CDR3 loop is CASSGTSGYNEQFF.

The chain joins TRBV7-2 to TRBJ2-1; without DNA, the TCRdb call of TRBD2 cannot be checked. Germline values: CDR1 SGHTA, CDR2 FQGNSA. The CDR3 extends over 17 amino acids. The CDR3 reads CASSLELAGDFWDEQFF.

This chain connects TRBV27 to TRBJ1-5. The CDR3 extends over 13 amino acids. CDR1 is MNHEY, CDR2 SMNVEV, per germline (reference sequence). The CDR3 is CASSHGLNQPQHF.

The V call is TRBV4-1, the J call TRBJ2-7; as DNA is missing, the TRBD2 call by TCRdb cannot be tested. CDR3 length equals 15 residues. Germline V gene sequence: CDR1 MGHRA, CDR2 YSYEKL. CDR3 protein: CASSQESGPTYEQYF.

This sequence joins TRBV10-1 and TRBJ2-1; the TRBD2 assignment by TCRdb is unverifiable without DNA. Germline CDR1 and CDR2: WNHNN and SYGVQD (reference sequence). There are 14 residues in the CDR3. This CDR3 is CASRPDLGGDEQFF.

The chain carries TRBV2 and TRBJ2-7; TCRdb selects TRBD2, and the lack of DNA leaves this call unchecked. Per germline, CDR1 SNHLY and CDR2 FYNNEI. CDR3 length equals 13 residues. CDR3 protein: CASSEGVRAEQYF. Full variable domain (rest looked up from reference TRBV2 and TRBJ2-7): EPEVTQTPSHQVTQMGQEVILRCVPISNHLYFYWYRQILGQKVEFLVSFYNNEISEKSEIFDDQFSVERPDGSNFTLKIRSTKLEDSAMYFCASSEGVRAEQYFGPGTRLTVT.

The chain links TRBV10-3 to TRBJ1-1. The V gene's germline CDR1 is ENHRY and CDR2 SYGVKD. The CDR3 runs to 14 residues. The CDR3 sequence: CAISEPTMNTEAFF.

V is TRBV27 and J is TRBJ1-2. This CDR3 contains 15 residues. Germline assignment: CDR1 MNHEY and CDR2 SMNVEV (reference sequence). CDR3 amino acids: CAARVAVSRGYGYTF.

The V and J genes are TRBV20-1 and TRBJ2-1; the D call from TCRdb, TRBD2, cannot be confirmed without DNA. This CDR3 contains 15 residues. The germline CDR1 and CDR2 sequences are DFQATT and SNEGSKA (reference sequence). CDR3 loop: CSARSPSGDHNEQFF.

The CDR3 protein is CASSYSELYDYGYTF. The chain uses TRBV6-2 or TRBV6-3 and TRBJ1-2. Germline V gene data show CDR1 as MNHEY and CDR2 as SVGEGT. The length of the CDR3 is 15 residues.

The genes are TRBV19 and TRBJ2-3; TCRdb selects TRBD2, and the lack of DNA leaves this call unchecked. CDR1 and CDR2 from the germline V gene are LNHDA and SQIVND (reference sequence). The CDR3 extends over 14 amino acids. CDR3 in amino acids: CASSIGRELDTQYF.

V usage is TRBV4-2 and J usage is TRBJ2-3. Germline V gene data show CDR1 as LGHNA and CDR2 as YNFKEQ. The CDR3 consists of 16 residues. The CDR3 sequence: CASSQEFVAFRDTQYF.

This chain's CDR3 is CASSLDLGGSYEQYF. The chain carries TRBV5-1 and TRBJ2-7; TCRdb indicates TRBD1, and absent DNA this call remains unverified. Germline CDR1 and CDR2: SGHRS and YFSETQ. CDR3 length equals 15 residues.

The genes are TRBV7-8 and TRBJ2-7; TCRdb's assignment of TRBD1 cannot be checked, as there is no DNA. The CDR3 loop spans 14 amino acids. The V gene's germline CDR1 is SGHVS and CDR2 FQNEAQ. The CDR3 loop reads CASSLPRQSYEQYF.

V usage is TRBV21-1 and J usage is TRBJ1-6. TRBV21-1 is described as a pseudogene. This CDR3 has 18 amino acids. The CDR3: CASSKTPSSGGVNSPLHF.

V usage is TRBV5-1 and J usage is TRBJ2-7; the TCRdb call, TRBD2, lacks DNA for checking. Germline values: CDR1 SGHRS, CDR2 YFSETQ. The CDR3 is 15 residues long. The CDR3 region is CASSLGLGMAYEQYF.

J is TRBJ2-2 and V is TRBV29-1; TCRdb's D call, TRBD1, is unchecked because there is no DNA. The CDR3 has 13 residues. Per germline, CDR1 SQVTM and CDR2 ANQGSEA. The CDR3 sequence: CSVVPGMAGELFF.

The chain combines TRBV5-6 with TRBJ2-5; TCRdb picks TRBD1, but there is no DNA to check that call. Germline V CDR1 and CDR2: SGHDT, YYEEEE. The CDR3 consists of 14 residues. The CDR3 spells CASSNRDPGETQYF.

V is TRBV29-1 and J is TRBJ2-2; TCRdb indicates TRBD1, and absent DNA this call remains unverified. CDR1 SQVTM and CDR2 ANQGSEA come from the germline V gene. The CDR3 sequence is 16 residues long. The CDR3 is CSVALASGPRAGELFF.